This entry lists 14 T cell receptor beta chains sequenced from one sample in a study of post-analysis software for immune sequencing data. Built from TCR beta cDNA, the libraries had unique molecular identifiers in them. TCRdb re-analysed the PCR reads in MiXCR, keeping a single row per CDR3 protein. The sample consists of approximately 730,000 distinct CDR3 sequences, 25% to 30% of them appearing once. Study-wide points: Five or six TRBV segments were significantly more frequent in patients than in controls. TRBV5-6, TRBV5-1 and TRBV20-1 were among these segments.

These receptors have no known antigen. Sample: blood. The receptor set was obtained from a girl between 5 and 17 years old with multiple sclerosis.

The CDR3 loop is CASSLLWETGELFF. DNA of the CDR3: TGTGCCAGCAGCTTATTGTGGGAGACCGGGGAGCTGTTTTTT. The chain has TRBV7-2 and TRBJ2-2; TRBD2 is a possible D gene (5 bases). V was clipped by 2 bases and J by 5 bases, with 9 bases between them. The CDR3 sequence is 14 residues long. From germline, CDR1 is SGHTA and CDR2 FQGNSA.

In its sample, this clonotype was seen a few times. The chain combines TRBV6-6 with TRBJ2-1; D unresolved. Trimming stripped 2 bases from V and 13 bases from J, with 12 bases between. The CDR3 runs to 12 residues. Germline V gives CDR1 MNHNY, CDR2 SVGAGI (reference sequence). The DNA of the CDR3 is TGTGCCAGCAGTTACCCCGAGGAGTTACAGTTCTTC. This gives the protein CASSYPEELQFF.

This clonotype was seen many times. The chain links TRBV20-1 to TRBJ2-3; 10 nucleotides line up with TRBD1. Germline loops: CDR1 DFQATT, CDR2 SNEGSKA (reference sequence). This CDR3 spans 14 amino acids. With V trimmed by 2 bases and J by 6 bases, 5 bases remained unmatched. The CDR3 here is CSARRTGGMDTQYF. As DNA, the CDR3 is TGCAGTGCTAGACGGACAGGGGGGATGGATACGCAGTATTTT.

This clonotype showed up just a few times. The CDR3 DNA reads as TGTGCCAGCAGCTCGGTGGCGAAGCGGGAGATAAGAGAGACCCAGTACTTC. The encoded protein is CASSSVAKREIRETQYF. The rearrangement uses TRBV7-9 and TRBJ2-5; 8 nucleotides line up with TRBD2. This CDR3 has 17 amino acids. Per germline, CDR1 SEHNR and CDR2 FQNEAQ (reference sequence). J gave up 4 bases and V 4 bases, and 14 bases lay outside the gene matches.

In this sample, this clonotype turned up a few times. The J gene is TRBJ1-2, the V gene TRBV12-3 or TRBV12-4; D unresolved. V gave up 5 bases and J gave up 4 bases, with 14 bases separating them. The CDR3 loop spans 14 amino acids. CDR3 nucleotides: TGTGCCAGCAGTCTCCAAGGTATTACCTATGGCTACACCTTC. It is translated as CASSLQGITYGYTF.

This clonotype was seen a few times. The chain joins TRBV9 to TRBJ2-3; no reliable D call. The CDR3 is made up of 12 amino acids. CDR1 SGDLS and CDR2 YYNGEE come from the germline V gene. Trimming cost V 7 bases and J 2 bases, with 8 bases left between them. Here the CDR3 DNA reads TGTGCCAGCGGACCCACCACAGATACGCAGTATTTT. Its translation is CASGPTTDTQYF.

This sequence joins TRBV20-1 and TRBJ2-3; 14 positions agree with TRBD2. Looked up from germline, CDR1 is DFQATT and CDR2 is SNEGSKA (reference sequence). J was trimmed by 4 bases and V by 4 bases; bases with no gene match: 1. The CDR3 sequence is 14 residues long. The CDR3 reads CSATTSGRADTQYF. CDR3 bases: TGCAGTGCTACGACTAGCGGGAGGGCAGATACGCAGTATTTT.

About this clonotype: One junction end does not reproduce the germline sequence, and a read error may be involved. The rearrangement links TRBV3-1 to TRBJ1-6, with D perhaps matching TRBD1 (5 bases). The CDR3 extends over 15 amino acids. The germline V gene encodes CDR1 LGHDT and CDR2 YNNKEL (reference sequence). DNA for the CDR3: TGTACCAGCAGCCCAGCGGGACTCGGGAATTCACCCCTCCACTTT. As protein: CTSSPAGLGNSPLHF.

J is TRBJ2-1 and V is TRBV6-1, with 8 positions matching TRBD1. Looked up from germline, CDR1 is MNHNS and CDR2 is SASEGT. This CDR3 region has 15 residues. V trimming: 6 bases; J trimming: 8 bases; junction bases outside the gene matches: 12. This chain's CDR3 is CASSRSRQGTDEQFF. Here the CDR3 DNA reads TGTGCCAGCAGCCGAAGTCGACAGGGGACCGATGAGCAGTTCTTC.

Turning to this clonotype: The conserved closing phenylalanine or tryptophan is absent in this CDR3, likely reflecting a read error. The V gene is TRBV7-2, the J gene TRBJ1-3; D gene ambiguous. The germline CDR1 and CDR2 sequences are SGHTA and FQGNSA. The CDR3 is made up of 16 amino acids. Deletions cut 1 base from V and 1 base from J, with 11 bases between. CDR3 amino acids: CASSLVSRASGNTIYL. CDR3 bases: TGTGCCAGCAGCTTAGTGAGCCGGGCGTCTGGAAACACCATATATTTG.

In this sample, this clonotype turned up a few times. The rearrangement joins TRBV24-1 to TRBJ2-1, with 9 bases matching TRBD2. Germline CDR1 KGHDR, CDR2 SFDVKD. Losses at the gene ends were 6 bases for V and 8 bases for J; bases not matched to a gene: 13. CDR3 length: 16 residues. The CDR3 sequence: CATSPVGAGGAHEQFF. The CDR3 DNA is TGTGCCACCAGTCCGGTAGGGGCGGGGGGGGCCCATGAGCAGTTCTTC.

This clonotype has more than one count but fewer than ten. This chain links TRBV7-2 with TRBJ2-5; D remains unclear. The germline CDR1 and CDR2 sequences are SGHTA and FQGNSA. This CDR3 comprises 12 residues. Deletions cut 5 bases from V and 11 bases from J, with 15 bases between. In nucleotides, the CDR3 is TGTGCCAGCAGCCCCCTCTACAATGAGCAGTACTTC. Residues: CASSPLYNEQYF.

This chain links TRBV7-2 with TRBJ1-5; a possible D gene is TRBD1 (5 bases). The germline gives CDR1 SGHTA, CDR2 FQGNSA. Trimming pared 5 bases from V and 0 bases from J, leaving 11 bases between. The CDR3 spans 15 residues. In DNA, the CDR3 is TGTGCCAGCAGCGGGACGGGTTATAGCAATCAGCCCCAGCATTTT. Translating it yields CASSGTGYSNQPQHF.

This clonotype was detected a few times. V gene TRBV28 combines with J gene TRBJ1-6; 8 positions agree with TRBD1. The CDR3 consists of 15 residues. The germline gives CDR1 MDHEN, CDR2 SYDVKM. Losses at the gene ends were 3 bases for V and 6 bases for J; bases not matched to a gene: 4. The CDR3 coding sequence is TGTGCCAGCAGTTTGAGCAGGGGGCTTAATTCACCCCTCCACTTT. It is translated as CASSLSRGLNSPLHF.